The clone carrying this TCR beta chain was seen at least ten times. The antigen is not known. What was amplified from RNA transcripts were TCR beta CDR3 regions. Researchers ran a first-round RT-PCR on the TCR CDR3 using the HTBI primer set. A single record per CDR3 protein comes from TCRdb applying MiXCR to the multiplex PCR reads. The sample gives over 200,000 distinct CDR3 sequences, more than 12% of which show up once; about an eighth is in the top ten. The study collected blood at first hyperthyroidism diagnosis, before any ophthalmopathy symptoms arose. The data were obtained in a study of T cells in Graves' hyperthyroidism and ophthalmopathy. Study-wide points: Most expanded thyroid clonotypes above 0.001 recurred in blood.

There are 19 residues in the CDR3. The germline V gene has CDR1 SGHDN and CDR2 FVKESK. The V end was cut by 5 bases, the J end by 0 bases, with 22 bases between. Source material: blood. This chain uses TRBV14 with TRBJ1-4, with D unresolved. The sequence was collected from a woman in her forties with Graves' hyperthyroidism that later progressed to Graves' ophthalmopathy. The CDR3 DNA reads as TGTGCCAGCAGCGTCTCACGGAGGGTATCCCACCCAACTAATGAAAAACTGTTTTTT. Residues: CASSVSRRVSHPTNEKLFF.